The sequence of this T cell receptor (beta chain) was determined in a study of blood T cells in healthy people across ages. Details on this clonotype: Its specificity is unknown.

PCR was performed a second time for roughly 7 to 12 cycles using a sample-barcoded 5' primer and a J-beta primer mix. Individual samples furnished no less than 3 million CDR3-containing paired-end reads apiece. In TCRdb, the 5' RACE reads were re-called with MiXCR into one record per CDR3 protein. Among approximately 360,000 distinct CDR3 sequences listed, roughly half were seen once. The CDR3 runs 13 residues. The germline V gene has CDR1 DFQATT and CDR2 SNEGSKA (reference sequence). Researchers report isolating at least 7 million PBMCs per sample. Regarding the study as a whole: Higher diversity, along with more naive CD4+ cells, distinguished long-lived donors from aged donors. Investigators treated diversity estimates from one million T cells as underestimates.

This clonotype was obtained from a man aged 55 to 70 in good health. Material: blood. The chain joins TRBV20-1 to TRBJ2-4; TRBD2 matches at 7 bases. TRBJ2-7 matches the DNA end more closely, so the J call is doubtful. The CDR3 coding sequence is TGCAGTGCTAGCGCGGGAGAGGGTGACGAGCAGTACTTC. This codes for CSASAGEGDEQYF.